This T cell receptor (beta chain) was obtained from a study of T cell repertoires in cytomegalovirus infection. A single record per CDR3 protein comes from TCRdb applying MiXCR to the reads. The sample yields about 180,000 distinct CDR3 sequences, about an eighth seen once. This clonotype was recorded many times. Its antigen is currently unknown. General study points: Ex vivo, HLA-C-restricted CMV-specific TCR beta clonotypes prevailed over the rest of the response.

Sequencing was done on a sample of PBMCs. This receptor was taken from a human donor in good health (CMV status not recorded). Some clones in this sample may be carry-over from other donors' samples.

The CDR3 DNA follows: TGTGCCATCAGTGAAGGGGTCTTGAACACTGAAGCTTTCTTT. Protein sequence: CAISEGVLNTEAFF. The chain combines TRBV10-3 with TRBJ1-1; weak D call: TRBD1 (5 bases). CDR3 length: 14 amino acids. Germline assignment: CDR1 ENHRY and CDR2 SYGVKD. V was trimmed by 3 bases and J by 0 bases, leaving 8 bases between them.